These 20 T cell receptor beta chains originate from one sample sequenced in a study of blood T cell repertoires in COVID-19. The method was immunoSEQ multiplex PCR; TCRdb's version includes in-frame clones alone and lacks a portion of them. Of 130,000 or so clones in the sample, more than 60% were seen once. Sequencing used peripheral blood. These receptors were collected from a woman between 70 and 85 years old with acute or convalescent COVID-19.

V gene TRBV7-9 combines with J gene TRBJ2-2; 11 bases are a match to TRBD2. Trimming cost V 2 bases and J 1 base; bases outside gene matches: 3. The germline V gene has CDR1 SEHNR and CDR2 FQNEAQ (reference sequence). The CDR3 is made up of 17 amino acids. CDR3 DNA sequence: TGTGCCAGCAGCTTAACTGGACTAGCGGGGAACACCGGGGAGCTGTTTTTT. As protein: CASSLTGLAGNTGELFF. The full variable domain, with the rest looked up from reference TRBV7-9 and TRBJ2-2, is DTGVSQNPRHKITKRGQNVTFRCDPISEHNRLYWYRQTLGQGPEFLTYFQNEAQLEKSRLLSDRFSAERPKGSFSTLEIQRTEQGDSAMYLCASSLTGLAGNTGELFFGEGSRLTVL.

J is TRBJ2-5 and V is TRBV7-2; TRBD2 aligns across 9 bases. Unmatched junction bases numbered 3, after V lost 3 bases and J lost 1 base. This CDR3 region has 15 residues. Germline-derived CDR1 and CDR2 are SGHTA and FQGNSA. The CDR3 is CASSLSGGSQETQYF. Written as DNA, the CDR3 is TGTGCCAGCAGCTTGAGCGGGGGGTCCCAAGAGACCCAGTACTTC.

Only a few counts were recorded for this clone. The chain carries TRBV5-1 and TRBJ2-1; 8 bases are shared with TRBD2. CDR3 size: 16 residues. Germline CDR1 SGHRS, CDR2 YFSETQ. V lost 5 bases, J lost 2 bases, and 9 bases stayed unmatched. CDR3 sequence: CASRSLAGSTYNEQFF. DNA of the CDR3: TGCGCCAGCAGATCCCTAGCGGGTAGTACCTACAATGAGCAGTTCTTC.

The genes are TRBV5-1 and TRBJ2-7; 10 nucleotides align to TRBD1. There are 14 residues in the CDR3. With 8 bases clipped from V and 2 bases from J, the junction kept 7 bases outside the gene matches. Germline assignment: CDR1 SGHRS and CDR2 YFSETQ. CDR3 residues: CASHGTGVTYEQYF. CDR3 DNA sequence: TGCGCCAGTCACGGGACAGGGGTTACCTACGAGCAGTACTTC. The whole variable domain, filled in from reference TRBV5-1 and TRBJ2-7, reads KAGVTQTPRYLIKTRGQQVTLSCSPISGHRSVSWYQQTPGQGLQFLFEYFSETQRNKGNFPGRFSGRQFSNSRSEMNVSTLELGDSALYLCASHGTGVTYEQYFGPGTRLTVT.

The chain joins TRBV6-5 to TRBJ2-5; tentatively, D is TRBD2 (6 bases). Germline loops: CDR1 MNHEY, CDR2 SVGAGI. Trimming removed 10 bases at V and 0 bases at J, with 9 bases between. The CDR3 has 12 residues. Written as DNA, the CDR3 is TGTGCCACCGCGGGGTACCAAGAGACCCAGTACTTC. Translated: CATAGYQETQYF.

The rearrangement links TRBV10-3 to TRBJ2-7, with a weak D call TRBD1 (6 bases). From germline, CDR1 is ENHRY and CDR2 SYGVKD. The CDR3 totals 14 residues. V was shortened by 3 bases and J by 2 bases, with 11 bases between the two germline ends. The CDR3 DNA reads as TGTGCCATCAGTGATAGTTCAGGGGCCTACGAGCAGTACTTC. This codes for CAISDSSGAYEQYF.

CDR3 protein: CASIGDRASNEKLFF. The CDR3 DNA is TGTGCCAGCATAGGAGACAGGGCCTCTAATGAAAAACTGTTTTTT. The chain is built from TRBV2 and TRBJ1-4; 7 positions match TRBD1. Germline-derived CDR1 and CDR2 are SNHLY and FYNNEI. V lost 7 bases and J lost 3; bases outside the gene matches: 8. The CDR3 is 15 residues long.

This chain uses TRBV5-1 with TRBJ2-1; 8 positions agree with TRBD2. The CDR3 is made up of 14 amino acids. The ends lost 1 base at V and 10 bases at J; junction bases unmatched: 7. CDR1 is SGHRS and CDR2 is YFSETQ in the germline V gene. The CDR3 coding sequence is TGCGCCAGCAGCTTGATTATAGCGGGGTCGGAGCAGTTCTTC. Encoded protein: CASSLIIAGSEQFF.

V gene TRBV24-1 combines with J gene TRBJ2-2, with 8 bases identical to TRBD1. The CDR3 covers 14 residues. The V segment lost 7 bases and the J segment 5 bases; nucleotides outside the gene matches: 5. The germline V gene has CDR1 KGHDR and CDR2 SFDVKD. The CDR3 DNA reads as TGTGCCACCAGCTCAGGGGGCGGAACCGGGGAGCTGTTTTTT. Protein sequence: CATSSGGGTGELFF.

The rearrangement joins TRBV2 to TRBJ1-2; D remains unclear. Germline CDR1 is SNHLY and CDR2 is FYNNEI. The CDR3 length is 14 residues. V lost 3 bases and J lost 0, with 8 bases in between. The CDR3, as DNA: TGTGCCAGCAGTGACAGGAAAGCTAACTATGGCTACACCTTC. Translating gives CASSDRKANYGYTF.

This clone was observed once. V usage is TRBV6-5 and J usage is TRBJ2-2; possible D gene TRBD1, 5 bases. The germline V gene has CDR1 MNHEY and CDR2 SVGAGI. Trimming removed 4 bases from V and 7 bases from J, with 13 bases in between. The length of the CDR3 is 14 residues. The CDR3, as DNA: TGTGCCAGCAGTTCCCTGGGGCAGGTCGGGGAGCTGTTTTTT. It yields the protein CASSSLGQVGELFF.

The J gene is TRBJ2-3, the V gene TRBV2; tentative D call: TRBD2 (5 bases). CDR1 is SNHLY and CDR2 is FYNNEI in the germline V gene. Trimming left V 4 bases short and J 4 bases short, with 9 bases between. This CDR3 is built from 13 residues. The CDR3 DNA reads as TGTGCCAGCAGTGTGAGGGTTTCAGATACGCAGTATTTT. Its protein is CASSVRVSDTQYF.

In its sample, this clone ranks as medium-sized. The CDR3 region has the DNA TGTGCCAGCAGCCGAGGGGGTAACTATGGCTACACCTTC. It encodes CASSRGGNYGYTF. The chain employs TRBV6-4 and TRBJ1-2; TRBD1 is a possible D gene (6 bases). There are 13 residues in the CDR3. Trimming cost V 6 bases and J 1 base, with 9 bases left between them. CDR1 is MRHNA and CDR2 is SNTAGT in the germline V gene.

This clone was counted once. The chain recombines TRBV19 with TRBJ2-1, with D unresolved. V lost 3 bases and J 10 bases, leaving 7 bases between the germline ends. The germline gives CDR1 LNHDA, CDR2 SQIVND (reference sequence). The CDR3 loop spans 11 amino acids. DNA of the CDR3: TGTGCCAGTAGTATGTTGCGGGAGCAGTTCTTC. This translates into CASSMLREQFF.

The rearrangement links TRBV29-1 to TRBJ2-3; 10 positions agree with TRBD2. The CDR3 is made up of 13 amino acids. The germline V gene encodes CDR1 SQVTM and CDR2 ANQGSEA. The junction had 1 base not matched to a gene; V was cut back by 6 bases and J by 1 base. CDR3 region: CSVGLAGTDTQYF. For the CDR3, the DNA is TGCAGCGTAGGACTAGCGGGCACAGATACGCAGTATTTT.

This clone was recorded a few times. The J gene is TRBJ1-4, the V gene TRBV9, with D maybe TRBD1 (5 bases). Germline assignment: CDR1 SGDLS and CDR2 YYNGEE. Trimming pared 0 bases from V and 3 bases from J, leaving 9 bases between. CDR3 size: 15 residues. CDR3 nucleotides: TGTGCCAGCAGCGTAGGCTCGGGGGCTAATGAAAAACTGTTTTTT. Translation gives CASSVGSGANEKLFF.

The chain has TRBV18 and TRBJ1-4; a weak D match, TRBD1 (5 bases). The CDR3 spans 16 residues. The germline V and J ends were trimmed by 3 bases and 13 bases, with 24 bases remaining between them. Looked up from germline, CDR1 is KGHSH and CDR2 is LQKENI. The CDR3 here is CASSPSPRDPLVGLFF. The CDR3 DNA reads TGTGCCAGCTCACCCTCTCCGCGGGACCCCCTAGTTGGACTGTTTTTT.

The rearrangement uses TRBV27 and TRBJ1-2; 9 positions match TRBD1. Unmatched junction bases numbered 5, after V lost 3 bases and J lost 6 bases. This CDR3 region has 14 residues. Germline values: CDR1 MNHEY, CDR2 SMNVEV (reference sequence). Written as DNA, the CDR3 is TGTGCCAGCAGTTTTGGGGACAGGGCAAATGGCTACACCTTC. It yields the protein CASSFGDRANGYTF.

CDR3 in DNA: TGTGCCAGTAGAATAAACAGGGGAAGTGTGAACACTGAAGCTTTCTTT. Encoded protein: CASRINRGSVNTEAFF. This chain uses TRBV19 with TRBJ1-1; 7 nucleotides line up with TRBD1. Germline V gene lookup returns CDR1 LNHDA and CDR2 SQIVND (reference sequence). The V and J ends lost 6 bases and 0 bases, in that order; junction bases with no gene match: 10. The CDR3 is made up of 16 amino acids.

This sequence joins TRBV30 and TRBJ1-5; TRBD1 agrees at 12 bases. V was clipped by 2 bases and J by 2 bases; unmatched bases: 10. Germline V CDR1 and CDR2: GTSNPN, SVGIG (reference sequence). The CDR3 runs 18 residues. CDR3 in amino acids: CAWSSTGTGGLGNQPQHF. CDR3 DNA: TGTGCCTGGAGTTCAACCGGGACAGGGGGCTTGGGCAATCAGCCCCAGCATTTT.